These 17 T cell receptor delta chains originate from one sample sequenced in a study of DNA immune sequencing with unique molecular identifiers. A 32-plex genomic DNA assay used primers for all 8 TRDV and 4 TRDJ genes. Adapter PCR followed 2 to 3 barcoding PCR cycles that attached a 12-nucleotide UMI. TCRdb processed the multiplex PCR reads again with the CATT caller. Found here are several thousand delta-chain clones, roughly 12% of them singletons; the top ten hold 52%. Source material: gamma-delta T cells enriched from blood buffy coat, or unenriched PBMCs (not recorded which). Receptors originate from a human donor in good health.

The table lists this clone with many counts. The rearrangement uses TRDV1 and TRDJ1; TRDD3 matches at 11 bases. Matching the DNA to germline supplied the J gene, which TCRdb does not give. CDR3 size: 25 residues. With V trimmed by 0 bases and J by 1 base, 28 bases remained unmatched. Looked up from germline, CDR1 is TSWWSYY and CDR2 is QGS. CDR3 loop: CALGELAPETSYDGGGYAGTDKLIF. The CDR3 DNA reads TGTGCTCTTGGGGAACTTGCCCCCGAGACTTCCTACGATGGTGGGGGATACGCAGGCACCGATAAACTCATCTTT.

This clone qualifies as large. The same CDR3 arises from other DNA sequences in this sample as well. The V call is TRDV2, the J call TRDJ3, with 11 positions matching TRDD3. Germline CDR1 GEAIGNYY, CDR2 EKD. Losses at the gene ends were 4 bases for V and 0 bases for J; bases not matched to a gene: 10. The CDR3 spans 20 residues. The CDR3 protein is CACEPYWGIIGSWDTRQMFF. The CDR3 DNA follows: TGTGCCTGTGAACCGTACTGGGGGATAATAGGCTCCTGGGACACCCGACAGATGTTTTTC.

V gene TRDV1 combines with J gene TRDJ1; 10 positions match TRDD3. Germline matching of the DNA provided the J gene here, since TCRdb leaves it blank. CDR1 is TSWWSYY, CDR2 QGS, per germline. With 0 bases clipped from V and 4 bases from J, the junction kept 14 bases outside the gene matches. The length of the CDR3 is 19 residues. The DNA of the CDR3 is TGTGCTCTTGGGGAACTAGGGTCCTATACCTGGGGGATAGTCGATAAACTCATCTTT. This encodes CALGELGSYTWGIVDKLIF.

Concerning this clone: TCRdb's entry gives the protein of a much larger clone, which mismatches this DNA's translation at residue 14, likely from a read error; the protein reported here is translated from the DNA. In DNA form, the CDR3 reads TGTGCCTGTGACAAGCTGGGGGATACGCAGGCCGATAAACCCATCTTT. This codes for CACDKLGDTQADKPIF. This rearrangement joins TRDV2 to TRDJ1, with 12 bases lining up with TRDD3. The germline V gene encodes CDR1 GEAIGNYY and CDR2 EKD. This CDR3 spans 16 amino acids.

J is TRDJ1 and V is TRDV3; TRDD3 agrees at 11 bases. The J gene, left out of TCRdb, was set here by checking the DNA against germline. The CDR3 length is 21 residues. V shed 0 bases, J shed 0 bases, and the junction held 21 bases outside the gene matches. Germline CDR1 TVYSNPD, CDR2 GDNSRS (reference sequence). This chain's CDR3 is CAFSPPPGPGGYRLYTDKLIF. CDR3 nucleotide sequence: TGTGCCTTTAGCCCCCCCCCCGGACCTGGGGGATACCGCCTGTACACCGATAAACTCATCTTT.

A word on this clone: This likely stems from a read error, as it lies one base from a far larger clone. The same CDR3 can be traced to other DNA sequences in this sample. The chain carries TRDV2 and TRDJ3; a weak D match, TRDD3 (6 bases). The CDR3 spans 22 residues. V lost 3 bases and J 0 bases, leaving 26 bases between the germline ends. The germline V gene encodes CDR1 GEAIGNYY and CDR2 EKD. CDR3 in DNA: TGTGCCTGTGACCCAACCGGGGTCGGGGGACCCGAGAGCTCCTGGGACACCCGACAGATGTTTTTC. It encodes CACDPTGVGGPESSWDTRQMFF.

This clone is medium-sized in the sample. The chain couples TRDV2 to TRDJ1; 10 nucleotides agree with TRDD3. Germline V gives CDR1 GEAIGNYY, CDR2 EKD. The V segment lost 0 bases and the J segment 0 bases; nucleotides outside the gene matches: 9. This CDR3 comprises 18 residues. The CDR3 bases are TGTGCCTGTGACACCCTTCCGTCACTGGGGGATTACACCGATAAACTCATCTTT. It specifies CACDTLPSLGDYTDKLIF.

This clone was observed at least ten times. Distinct nucleotide sequences in the sample also encode this CDR3. The chain combines TRDV1 with TRDJ1; TRDD3 agrees at 13 bases. Matching the DNA to germline supplied the J gene, which TCRdb does not give. This CDR3 has 24 amino acids. V dropped 0 bases and J dropped 1; count of bases not matched to a gene: 23. Germline V lookup: CDR1 TSWWSYY, CDR2 QGS. The CDR3 DNA reads TGTGCTCTTGGGGAACTTCAAAGGATACCGCGGCTTACTGGGGGATACGCACCCACCGATAAACTCATCTTT. This translates into CALGELQRIPRLTGGYAPTDKLIF.

This clone has at least ten counts. The rearrangement links TRDV2 to TRDJ3; 11 nucleotides match TRDD3. The CDR3 runs to 22 residues. V gave up 1 base and J gave up 0 bases; unmatched junction bases: 13. Germline V gene sequence: CDR1 GEAIGNYY, CDR2 EKD. CDR3 protein: CACDTTDYNWGISSWDTRQMFF. CDR3 sequence (DNA): TGTGCCTGTGACACTACCGATTACAACTGGGGGATAAGCTCCTGGGACACCCGACAGATGTTTTTC.

As concerns this clone: A read error may explain this, as a much larger clone is one base away. Other DNA sequences in the sample encode the same CDR3. The chain employs TRDV2 and TRDJ1, with 11 bases lining up with TRDD3. Germline V gene sequence: CDR1 GEAIGNYY, CDR2 EKD. This CDR3 comprises 19 residues. CDR3: CACDTASPQLGDNGDKLIF. For the CDR3, the DNA is TGTGCCTGCGACACCGCGAGCCCCCAACTGGGGGATAATGGCGATAAACTCATCTTT.

Turning to this clone: TCRdb lists the protein of a much larger clone for this DNA, which differs at residue 6, so this is likely a read error; the protein given here is translated from the DNA itself. The chain employs TRDV2 and TRDJ3; 13 bases line up with TRDD3. The V gene's germline CDR1 is GEAIGNYY and CDR2 EKD. This CDR3 is built from 20 residues. With 2 bases clipped from V and 0 bases from J, the junction kept 6 bases outside the gene matches. This CDR3 is CACDKILGDTRSWDTRQMFF. CDR3 DNA sequence: TGTGCCTGTGACAAAATACTGGGGGATACGCGCTCCTGGGACACCCGACAGATGTTTTTC.

This clone was counted between two and nine times. The rearrangement links TRDV1 to TRDJ1, with TRDD3 matching over 7 bases. No J gene is reported in TCRdb; it was inferred here by comparing the DNA with germline. Germline CDR1 reads TSWWSYY; CDR2 reads QGS. This CDR3 is 26 amino acids long. The trim removed 5 bases at V and 5 bases at J, leaving 44 bases unmatched. The CDR3 sequence: CALGSPPYIWGLERARGWGAWDKLIF. CDR3 sequence (DNA): TGTGCTCTTGGGTCGCCACCCTACATCTGGGGGCTCGAGCGGGCAAGGGGTTGGGGGGCCTGGGATAAACTCATCTTT.

This clone was seen a few times. TCRdb's listed protein matches a much larger clone and diverges from this DNA's translation at residue 14, likely through a read error; the protein shown comes from the DNA. The sample contains more than one DNA sequence encoding this CDR3. J is TRDJ1 and V is TRDV2, with TRDD3 matching 8 bases. Germline assignment: CDR1 GEAIGNYY and CDR2 EKD. The CDR3 contains 17 residues. CDR3 loop: CACDSLPYGDTTDNLIF. Here the CDR3 DNA reads TGTGCCTGTGACTCACTTCCCTACGGGGATACCACCGATAACCTCATCTTT.

This clone has more than one count but fewer than ten. The V and J genes are TRDV2 and TRDJ1; 8 bases are a match to TRDD3. Germline lookup yields CDR1 GEAIGNYY and CDR2 EKD. Trimming took 3 bases from V and 6 from J; bases not matched to a gene: 17. CDR3 length: 17 amino acids. The CDR3 sequence is CACDVPTSPAGGHKLIF. CDR3 DNA: TGTGCCTGTGACGTGCCTACTTCTCCGGCTGGGGGACATAAACTCATCTTT.

The chain has TRDV2 and TRDJ1, with D hard to call. The V gene's germline CDR1 is GEAIGNYY and CDR2 EKD. This CDR3 spans 18 amino acids. Trimming stripped 1 base from V and 0 bases from J, with 20 bases between. CDR3 DNA sequence: TGTGCCTGTGACACTAGGCCCCACGATGGACCGTACACCGATAAACTCATCTTT. Translation: CACDTRPHDGPYTDKLIF.

The J gene was identified as TRDJ1, and no V gene was called; the D call in the table, TRDD3, was not verified against the DNA. This CDR3 is 18 amino acids long. In DNA, the CDR3 is TGTGCTCTTGGGGTCAGCTTCCTACTGGGGGAGACGGCCGATAAACTCATCTTT. It specifies CALGVSFLLGETADKLIF.

A note on this clone: This may be a read error, as it is one base from a much larger clone. The chain is built from TRDV2 and TRDJ1, with 7 bases identical to TRDD3. CDR1 GEAIGNYY and CDR2 EKD come from the germline V gene. The V segment lost 3 bases and the J segment 2 bases; nucleotides outside the gene matches: 14. The CDR3 is 17 residues long. The CDR3 region is CACDAVPGDSKTDKLIF. The CDR3 DNA follows: TGTGCCTGTGACGCAGTGCCGGGGGATTCTAAAACCGATAAACTCATCTTT.